A selection of T cell receptor beta chains follows, all from one sample in a study of blood T cell repertoires in COVID-19. Clones were sequenced by immunoSEQ multiplex PCR, and TCRdb holds only the in-frame ones, with some missing. The table has more than 250,000 clones, around nine tenths seen once. Sample: PBMCs or T cells enriched from blood (not recorded which). Receptor source: a woman aged 40-49 years who had recovered from COVID-19. CDR3s include the opening cysteine and the closing phenylalanine or tryptophan. The D gene is left open where the match is weak. Only some rows state a clone size, as once, few, many or a class for expanded clones.

size: .
D: TRBD2
J: TRBJ2-1
V: TRBV29-1
DNA: TGCAGCGTTGGACTAGCGGGAGGGAATGAGCAGTTCTTC
CDR3: CSVGLAGGNEQFF

size: .
D: .
J: TRBJ1-1
V: TRBV6-2/TRBV6-3
DNA: TGTGCCAGCAGCTCAAAGAAAGGGGAAAGGAACACTGAAGCTTTCTTT
CDR3: CASSSKKGERNTEAFF

size: .
D: TRBD2
J: TRBJ2-1
V: TRBV27
DNA: TGTGCCAGCAGTTTCGCGCTAGCGGGGGCTGAGCAGTTCTTC
CDR3: CASSFALAGAEQFF

size: .
D: .
J: TRBJ1-4
V: TRBV23-1
DNA: TGCGCCAGCAGTCAACCACAGACAGTTCCCTTTGAAAAACTGTTTTTT
CDR3: CASSQPQTVPFEKLFF

size: once
D: TRBD1
J: TRBJ2-6
V: TRBV18
DNA: TGTGCCAGCTCACCCAGTCGGACAGGGGAGAATTCTGGGGCCAACGTCCTGACTTTC
CDR3: CASSPSRTGENSGANVLTF

size: .
D: .
J: TRBJ2-3
V: TRBV3-1/TRBV3-2
DNA: TGTGCCAGCAGCCAAGAGGGCGCTGACACAGATACGCAGTATTTT
CDR3: CASSQEGADTDTQYF

size: .
D: .
J: TRBJ1-5
V: TRBV18
DNA: TGTGCCAGCTCGCTAACAGATAGCAATCAGCCCCAGCATTTT
CDR3: CASSLTDSNQPQHF

size: .
D: .
J: TRBJ2-1
V: TRBV12-3/TRBV12-4
DNA: TGTGCCAGCAGTTTTGGAGGATCGAGGCAGTTCTTC
CDR3: CASSFGGSRQFF

size: .
D: TRBD1
J: TRBJ1-6
V: TRBV18
DNA: TGTGCCAGCTCACCGGGGGGACAGGGGATAAATAATTCACCCCTCCACTTT
CDR3: CASSPGGQGINNSPLHF

size: .
D: .
J: TRBJ1-3
V: TRBV7-8
DNA: TGTGCCAGCGCAAGATTGGGGCCAACATCTGGAAACACCATATATTTT
CDR3: CASARLGPTSGNTIYF

size: once
D: TRBD2
J: TRBJ2-3
V: TRBV19
DNA: TGTGCCAGTATCGAGGCGGGGGGAAGCACAGATACGCAGTATTTT
CDR3: CASIEAGGSTDTQYF

size: .
D: TRBD1
J: TRBJ2-3
V: TRBV5-4
DNA: TGTGCCAGCAGCTTGCCGGGACAGGGGATCACAGATACGCAGTATTTT
CDR3: CASSLPGQGITDTQYF

size: once
D: .
J: TRBJ1-2
V: TRBV2
DNA: TGTGCCAGCAGTGGAATAACCAAGGGGCGCGATGGCTACACCTTC
CDR3: CASSGITKGRDGYTF

size: .
D: TRBD2
J: TRBJ2-3
V: TRBV27
DNA: TGTGCCAGCAGTTTAGGCGGGAGGCGGACAGATACGCAGTATTTT
CDR3: CASSLGGRRTDTQYF

size: .
D: TRBD2
J: TRBJ2-7
V: TRBV3-1/TRBV3-2
DNA: TGTGCCAGCAGCCAAGGGACTAGGTTCTACGAGCAGTACTTC
CDR3: CASSQGTRFYEQYF

size: .
D: TRBD2
J: TRBJ2-7
V: TRBV28
DNA: TGTGCCAGCAGCCTGGGGCTAGCGGGAGGACTAACCTACGAGCAGTACTTC
CDR3: CASSLGLAGGLTYEQYF

size: .
D: TRBD2
J: TRBJ2-7
V: TRBV6-2/TRBV6-3
DNA: TGTGCCAGCAGTTCAGTTAGCGGGAGTATATACGAGCAGTACTTC
CDR3: CASSSVSGSIYEQYF

size: .
D: TRBD1
J: TRBJ2-5
V: TRBV18
DNA: TGTGCCAGCTCACCGGAAGGGACAGGCCTAGCATCCCAAGAGACCCAGTACTTC
CDR3: CASSPEGTGLASQETQYF

size: .
D: .
J: TRBJ1-2
V: TRBV7-3
DNA: TGTGCCAGCAGCTCCGTGGGAGGCGGCGGCTACACCTTC
CDR3: CASSSVGGGGYTF

size: .
D: .
J: TRBJ2-3
V: TRBV6-2/TRBV6-3
DNA: TGTGCCAGCAGTGATAGGCGAGAGGGCACAGATACGCAGTATTTT
CDR3: CASSDRREGTDTQYF

size: .
D: TRBD1
J: TRBJ2-2
V: TRBV11-2
DNA: TGTGCCAGCAGTCGTAGGGGGCTCAACACCGGGGAGCTGTTTTTT
CDR3: CASSRRGLNTGELFF

size: .
D: TRBD1
J: TRBJ1-5
V: TRBV2
DNA: TGTGCCAGCAGCGATTGGGGGACAGGGGTACGCCAGCCCCAGCATTTT
CDR3: CASSDWGTGVRQPQHF

size: .
D: .
J: TRBJ1-5
V: TRBV11-3
DNA: TGTGCCAGCATGGGGGCGAGGGATCAGCCCCAGCATTTT
CDR3: CASMGARDQPQHF

size: .
D: .
J: TRBJ1-1
V: TRBV19
DNA: TGTGCCAGTAGTCCTATGCAGGGAGGCGGTGAAGCTTTCTTT
CDR3: CASSPMQGGGEAFF

size: .
D: .
J: TRBJ2-1
V: TRBV24-1
DNA: TGTGCCACCAGTGAAGGGACTGGACACTCCTACAATGAGCAGTTCTTC
CDR3: CATSEGTGHSYNEQFF

size: .
D: TRBD1
J: TRBJ2-7
V: TRBV7-2
DNA: TGTGCCAGCAGCTTAACGAGGACAGGGTCCGGCGAGCAGTACTTC
CDR3: CASSLTRTGSGEQYF

size: .
D: TRBD2
J: TRBJ2-7
V: TRBV5-4
DNA: TGTGCCAGCAGCTATAGCGGGAGCTCCTACGAGCAGTACTTC
CDR3: CASSYSGSSYEQYF

size: .
D: .
J: TRBJ1-1
V: TRBV6-1
DNA: TGTGCCAGCAGTGACGAGTTGTACACTGAAGCTTTCTTT
CDR3: CASSDELYTEAFF

size: .
D: .
J: TRBJ2-7
V: TRBV28
DNA: TGTGCCAGCAGTTCCTCTTCTGGGGGCCGCTACGAGCAGTACTTC
CDR3: CASSSSSGGRYEQYF

size: .
D: TRBD2
J: TRBJ2-3
V: TRBV7-9
DNA: TGTGCCAGCAGCTTAGAGGCTAGCGGGAGGGAAGATACGCAGTATTTT
CDR3: CASSLEASGREDTQYF

size: .
D: TRBD1
J: TRBJ1-1
V: TRBV7-8
DNA: TGTGCCAGCAGCTTTAGTGGGGACAGGGGAATGGCTGAAGCTTTCTTT
CDR3: CASSFSGDRGMAEAFF

size: once
D: TRBD2
J: TRBJ2-7
V: TRBV10-3
DNA: TGTGCCATCAGAACACTAGCGCGGAACGAGCAGTACTTC
CDR3: CAIRTLARNEQYF

size: .
D: TRBD1
J: TRBJ2-7
V: TRBV9
DNA: TGTGCCAGCAGCGCAGCTCTCGGGACAGGGGGCGAGCAGTACTTC
CDR3: CASSAALGTGGEQYF

size: .
D: .
J: TRBJ2-1
V: TRBV28
DNA: TGTGCCAGCAGGCGAGGGGGACCTGCCCATGAGCAGTTCTTC
CDR3: CASRRGGPAHEQFF

size: .
D: TRBD2
J: TRBJ2-3
V: TRBV5-8
DNA: TGTGCCAGCAGCTTGAAAGCGGGGACGAGCACAGATACGCAGTATTTT
CDR3: CASSLKAGTSTDTQYF

size: .
D: .
J: TRBJ1-3
V: TRBV4-2
DNA: TGTGCCAGCAGCCAAGTGGCAGGGTCTGGAAACACCATATATTTT
CDR3: CASSQVAGSGNTIYF

size: .
D: TRBD1
J: TRBJ1-2
V: TRBV5-4
DNA: TGTGCCAGCAGCTTGGCAGGGGGCTTGGGAGATCGTGGCTACACCTTC
CDR3: CASSLAGGLGDRGYTF

size: .
D: .
J: TRBJ2-2
V: TRBV3-1/TRBV3-2
DNA: TGTGCCAGCAGCCAAGAAATGGGCGTCGTGAGGGAGCTGTTTTTT
CDR3: CASSQEMGVVRELFF

size: .
D: TRBD2
J: TRBJ2-5
V: TRBV7-2
DNA: TGTGCCAGCAACCCAGCGGGGGTAGCGGCACAAGAGACCCAGTACTTC
CDR3: CASNPAGVAAQETQYF

size: .
D: TRBD2
J: TRBJ2-1
V: TRBV18
DNA: TGTGCCAGCTCACCAGAAGGAGGCGGGAGTAGGTACAATGAGCAGTTCTTC
CDR3: CASSPEGGGSRYNEQFF

size: .
D: .
J: TRBJ2-2
V: TRBV9
DNA: TGTGCCAGCAGCGAAACTACCGGGGAGCTGTTTTTT
CDR3: CASSETTGELFF

size: .
D: .
J: TRBJ1-5
V: TRBV19
DNA: TGTGCCAGTAGCAACCCCCTCCGGGACACGATTAGCAATCAGCCCCAGCATTTT
CDR3: CASSNPLRDTISNQPQHF

size: .
D: .
J: TRBJ2-1
V: TRBV7-2
DNA: TGTGCCAGCAGCTTCTCCCAGGGCAATGAGCAGTTCTTC
CDR3: CASSFSQGNEQFF

size: .
D: TRBD1
J: TRBJ1-5
V: TRBV2
DNA: TGTGCCAGCAGTAGAGGGGGCCAGGGCGCTCAGCCCCAGCATTTT
CDR3: CASSRGGQGAQPQHF